The source of this T cell receptor (beta chain) is a study of blood T cell repertoires in COVID-19. Turning to the study itself: T cells, B-cell-depleted T cells, or PBMCs supplied cDNA or gDNA.

Assay used: immunoSEQ multiplex PCR; TCRdb lists only in-frame clones, some missing. The table includes 35,000 to 50,000 clones, around nine tenths detected once. Sequenced sample: peripheral blood. The TCR was taken from a woman between 40 and 55 years old with acute or convalescent COVID-19.

The CDR3 region is CASSVRGRQGDSNQPQHF. In nucleotides, the CDR3 is TGTGCCAGCAGCGTCCGAGGGAGGCAGGGGGATAGCAATCAGCCCCAGCATTTT. This chain links TRBV9 with TRBJ1-5; 7 bases line up with TRBD1. Germline loops: CDR1 SGDLS, CDR2 YYNGEE. This CDR3 contains 18 residues. Trimming cost V 2 bases and J 0 bases; bases outside gene matches: 11. The full variable domain, in which reference TRBV9 and TRBJ1-5 provide the parts outside the CDR3, is DSGVTQTPKHLITATGQRVTLRCSPRSGDLSVYWYQQSLDQGLQFLIQYYNGEERAKGNILERFSAQQFPDLHSELNLSSLELGDSALYFCASSVRGRQGDSNQPQHFGDGTRLSIL.